This is a list of T cell receptor beta chains from one sample in a study of cytomegalovirus exposure and HLA in healthy donors. TCRdb's copy holds only in-frame clones and misses some; the assay was immunoSEQ multiplex PCR. The table shows 150,000 to 200,000 clones, with approximately 85% occurring only once. Sample: PBMCs. All receptors come from a man between 18 and 29 years old in good health and CMV-seronegative. CDR3s include the opening cysteine and the closing phenylalanine or tryptophan. The order of the fields is clone size, D gene, V gene, J gene, CDR3 DNA, CDR3 protein. A D gene is named only where the DNA matches it firmly. Clone sizes are given selectively: once, few, many, or a class where the clone is expanded.

.,.,TRBV2,TRBJ2-7,TGTGCCAGCAGTGAGGGTAGCCACGAGCAGTACTTC,CASSEGSHEQYF
.,TRBD1,TRBV6-1,TRBJ2-3,TGTGCCAGCTCGACAGGGGGCAATTCAGATACGCAGTATTTT,CASSTGGNSDTQYF
.,.,TRBV9,TRBJ2-2,TGTGCCAGCAGCGTAGGGGGAGGCACCGGGGAGCTGTTTTTT,CASSVGGGTGELFF
once,TRBD1,TRBV27,TRBJ2-3,TGTGCCAGCAGTTTCGACAGGGTAGTGACAGATACGCAGTATTTT,CASSFDRVVTDTQYF
few,.,TRBV21-1,TRBJ2-7,TGTGCCAGCAGCAAAGTAGGGGAGGCTCCGGGAACCTACGAGCAGTACTTC,CASSKVGEAPGTYEQYF
.,.,TRBV12-5,TRBJ1-3,TGTGCTAGTGGTTTATGGGGGGATGGAAACACCATATATTTT,CASGLWGDGNTIYF
.,.,TRBV4-1,TRBJ2-1,TGCGCCAGCAGCCAAGATGCCGGGTCCTACAATGAGCAGTTCTTC,CASSQDAGSYNEQFF
.,TRBD2,TRBV6-1,TRBJ2-1,TGTGCCAGCAGTGAGGAAGCGGGAGGGCCGGGGTACAATGAGCAGTTCTTC,CASSEEAGGPGYNEQFF
few,.,TRBV13,TRBJ1-3,TGTGCCAGCAGCCGTACTGGAAACACCATATATTTT,CASSRTGNTIYF
few,.,TRBV7-9,TRBJ2-5,TGTGCCAGCAGCTCCCGGGGCCAAGAGACCCAGTACTTC,CASSSRGQETQYF
.,.,TRBV6-6,TRBJ1-5,TGTGCCAGCAGCGTCAATACAGGCGTCAATCAGCCCCAGCATTTT,CASSVNTGVNQPQHF
.,.,TRBV28,TRBJ1-2,TGTGCCAGCAGTCCAGGACAGACCTTTAACTATGGCTACACCTTC,CASSPGQTFNYGYTF
.,.,TRBV13,TRBJ2-5,TGTGCCAGCAGCTTAGCACCAGGGCAGGGAGAGACCCAGTACTTC,CASSLAPGQGETQYF
.,.,TRBV9,TRBJ1-1,TGTGCCAGCAGCACCCACTCGAACACTGAAGCTTTCTTT,CASSTHSNTEAFF
.,.,TRBV11-2,TRBJ2-7,TGTGCCAGCAGCTCAGCGTTTGAGCAGTACTTC,CASSSAFEQYF
once,TRBD2,TRBV4-3,TRBJ2-3,TGCGCCAGCAGCCAAGAAGTCACTAGCGGGGGGGCAGATACGCAGTATTTT,CASSQEVTSGGADTQYF
.,.,TRBV5-5,TRBJ2-7,TGTGCCAGCAGCACCGGGACGAGACTAGGGAACGAGCAGTACTTC,CASSTGTRLGNEQYF
.,TRBD1,TRBV27,TRBJ2-2,TGTGCCAGCAGTTCCTGGACAGGGAGAAAAGACACCGGGGAGCTGTTTTTT,CASSSWTGRKDTGELFF
few,.,TRBV4-2,TRBJ1-1,TGTGCCAGCAGCCAAGAAGGAGTTAACACTGAAGCTTTCTTT,CASSQEGVNTEAFF
.,TRBD1,TRBV5-1,TRBJ2-2,TGCGCCAGCAGCTATACAGGGGCCCGGGAGCTGTTTTTT,CASSYTGARELFF
.,.,TRBV7-6,TRBJ1-6,TGTGCCAGCAGCTTATCCGTTAATTCACCCCTCCACTTT,CASSLSVNSPLHF
.,.,TRBV5-6,TRBJ2-5,TGTGCCAGCAGCGTAGGACAGCAAGAGACCCAGTACTTC,CASSVGQQETQYF
.,.,TRBV5-4,TRBJ1-1,TGTGCCAGCAGCCCTACATCAACAGGGATGGGCACTGAAGCTTTCTTT,CASSPTSTGMGTEAFF
.,.,TRBV27,TRBJ1-1,TGTGCCAGCACATCAGTTGAAGCTTTCTTT,CASTSVEAFF
.,.,TRBV14,TRBJ2-5,TGTGCCAGCAGCCAATCGGGGAGATTACAAGAGACCCAGTACTTC,CASSQSGRLQETQYF
.,.,TRBV5-1,TRBJ1-2,TGCGCCAGCAGCCCCCGCCGGGGGGGGGAAACACTCAACTATGGCTACACCTTC,CASSPRRGGETLNYGYTF
.,TRBD2,TRBV4-2,TRBJ2-5,TGTGCCAGCAGCCAAGAGGAGACTAGCGGCCAAGAGACCCAGTACTTC,CASSQEETSGQETQYF
.,TRBD2,TRBV27,TRBJ2-2,TGTGCCAGCAGTCTAGCGGGAGGGCCAGACGGGGAGCTGTTTTTT,CASSLAGGPDGELFF
.,.,TRBV7-3,TRBJ1-1,TGTGCCAGCAGCTCAAAATTAACTCCTGACACTGAGGCTTTCTTT,CASSSKLTPDTEAFF
.,TRBD1,TRBV7-9,TRBJ1-2,TGTTCCAGCAGCGCGGTCAGGGGGCCGAACTATGGCTACACCTTC,CSSSAVRGPNYGYTF
few,.,TRBV7-2,TRBJ2-3,TGTGCCAGCAGCTTAGGGGGAGCAGATACGCAGTATTTT,CASSLGGADTQYF
.,.,TRBV4-1,TRBJ2-5,TGCGCCAGCAGCCTAGAACCGGTGGCGGAACAAGAGACCCAGTACTTC,CASSLEPVAEQETQYF
.,.,TRBV5-4,TRBJ2-5,TGTGCCAGCAGCTCACTAGGCTTGGAGACCCAGTACTTC,CASSSLGLETQYF
.,TRBD2,TRBV6-1,TRBJ2-7,TGTGCCAGCAGTCCGGAGCTTAGCGGGCTTTACGAGCAGTACTTC,CASSPELSGLYEQYF
.,.,TRBV5-1,TRBJ2-7,TGCGCCAGCAGAACGGACAGATACTACGAGCAGTACTTC,CASRTDRYYEQYF
.,.,TRBV7-2,TRBJ2-2,TGTGCCAGCAGTTTATTAACGGGATACACCGGGGAGCTGTTTTTT,CASSLLTGYTGELFF
once,TRBD1,TRBV6-1,TRBJ1-2,TGTGCCAGCAGTGCGGGCAGGGGGCCTTCTAACTATGGCTACACCTTC,CASSAGRGPSNYGYTF
.,.,TRBV7-6,TRBJ2-2,TGTGCCAGCAGCTTCGTCAGCGGTACTCCGAATGGCGGGGAGCTGTTTTTT,CASSFVSGTPNGGELFF
.,.,TRBV4-3,TRBJ2-1,TGCGCCAGCAGCCAGGAAGACTGGCACAATGAGCAGTTCTTC,CASSQEDWHNEQFF
once,TRBD2,TRBV7-2,TRBJ2-7,TGTGCCAGCAGCTCCCCCCTGGTCGGGGGGGCCTACGAGCAGTACTTC,CASSSPLVGGAYEQYF
once,TRBD1,TRBV7-9,TRBJ1-5,TGTGCCAGCAGTCGTAACAGGGGACAGCCCCAGCATTTT,CASSRNRGQPQHF
.,.,TRBV11-2,TRBJ2-7,TGTGCCAGCAGCCCCGGGGACATCTCCTACGAGCAGTACTTC,CASSPGDISYEQYF
.,.,TRBV7-2,TRBJ2-7,TGTGCCAGCAGCCCAGGACATTCCTACGAGCAGTACTTC,CASSPGHSYEQYF
.,TRBD2,TRBV11-3,TRBJ2-1,TGTGCCAGCAGCTTAGGACTAGCGGGCTCCTACAATGAGCAGTTCTTC,CASSLGLAGSYNEQFF
.,TRBD1,TRBV28,TRBJ1-2,TGTGCCAGCAGTCCCGGGACAGGGGTTGTGAATGGCTACACCTTC,CASSPGTGVVNGYTF
few,.,TRBV19,TRBJ2-7,TGTGCCAGTAGTCAAGAGACAGGCTCTACCTACGAGCAGTACTTC,CASSQETGSTYEQYF
.,TRBD2,TRBV4-2,TRBJ2-2,TGTGCCAGCAGCCAAGCGTGGGGCCAGCGGGAGATTCTCACCGGGGAGCTGTTTTTT,CASSQAWGQREILTGELFF
.,.,TRBV7-3,TRBJ2-3,TGTGCCAGCAGCGCCGGGGGTACAGATACGCAGTATTTT,CASSAGGTDTQYF
.,TRBD2,TRBV2,TRBJ2-3,TGTGCCAGCACCCAAGTCGGGCTAGCGGGGGGACTTAGCACAGATACGCAGTATTTT,CASTQVGLAGGLSTDTQYF
.,.,TRBV7-9,TRBJ1-1,TGTTCCAGCAGCTTAGAGAGCGGTTTGAACACTGAAGCTTTCTTT,CSSSLESGLNTEAFF
.,.,TRBV5-4,TRBJ2-3,TGTGCCAGCAGCATGGAACACATTAGCACAGATACGCAGTATTTT,CASSMEHISTDTQYF
once,TRBD2,TRBV5-1,TRBJ2-7,TGCGCCAGCAGCTTGGGGCGCCGCACTAGCGGGAGTTACGAGCAGTACTTC,CASSLGRRTSGSYEQYF
.,TRBD2,TRBV11-2,TRBJ2-3,TGTGCCAGCAGCGAGGCGGGGGGGAGTGCAGATACGCAGTATTTT,CASSEAGGSADTQYF
.,.,TRBV5-1,TRBJ1-1,TGCGCCAGCAGCTTGGACAGTCACTGGAACACTGAAGCTTTCTTT,CASSLDSHWNTEAFF
once,.,TRBV11-2,TRBJ1-5,TGTGCCAGCAGCTTATTGGGGGGGACTCAGCCCCAGCATTTT,CASSLLGGTQPQHF
.,TRBD2,TRBV7-2,TRBJ2-7,TGTGCCAGCAGCCTGACTAGCGGGGGGACGCTCTACGAGCAGTACTTC,CASSLTSGGTLYEQYF
.,.,TRBV15,TRBJ2-7,TGTGCCACCAGCAGCGAAAGCAGGGGTTCCTACGAGCAGTACTTC,CATSSESRGSYEQYF
.,TRBD1,TRBV5-4,TRBJ1-5,TGTGCCAGCAGCCAGGACAGGGGGCCGGGACAGCCCCAGCATTTT,CASSQDRGPGQPQHF
.,TRBD1,TRBV28,TRBJ1-1,TGTGCCAGCAGTTTGGGACAGGCGAACACTGAAGCTTTCTTT,CASSLGQANTEAFF
.,TRBD1,TRBV7-3,TRBJ1-1,TGTGCCAGCAGCTTAACCAGACAGGGAAAAGGGGCTGAAGCTTTCTTT,CASSLTRQGKGAEAFF